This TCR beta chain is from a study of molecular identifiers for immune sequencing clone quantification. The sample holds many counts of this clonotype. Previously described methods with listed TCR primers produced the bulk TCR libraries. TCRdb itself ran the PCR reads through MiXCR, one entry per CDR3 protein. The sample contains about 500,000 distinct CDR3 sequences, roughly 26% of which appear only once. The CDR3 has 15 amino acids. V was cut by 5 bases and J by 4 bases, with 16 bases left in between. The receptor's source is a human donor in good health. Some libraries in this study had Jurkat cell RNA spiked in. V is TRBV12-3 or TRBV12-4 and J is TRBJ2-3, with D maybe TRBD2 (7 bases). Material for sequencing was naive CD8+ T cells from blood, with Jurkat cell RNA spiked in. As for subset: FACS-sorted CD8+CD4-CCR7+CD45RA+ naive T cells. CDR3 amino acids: CASSRMGGPADTQYF. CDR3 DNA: TGTGCCAGCAGTCGAATGGGGGGGCCAGCAGATACGCAGTATTTT.